Each of the 16 T cell receptor beta chains below was sequenced from the same sample in a study of T cell changes during pregnancy in multiple sclerosis. Generated by immunoSEQ multiplex PCR, the TCRdb table keeps only in-frame clones and is missing some. The sample holds 79,000 or so clones; approximately 90% are singletons and the top ten take around 2%. The source was peripheral blood, collected in the first trimester of pregnancy. The receptor source for this set is a female donor in good health, enrolled as a control in a pregnancy study.

The table lists this clone with a few counts. This rearrangement joins TRBV27 to TRBJ1-6; D ambiguous. The CDR3 is made up of 11 amino acids. Germline values: CDR1 MNHEY, CDR2 SMNVEV (reference sequence). The V and J ends lost 7 bases and 10 bases respectively, with 8 bases between them. CDR3 nucleotide sequence: TGTGCCAGCACCCCTCGGTCACCCCTCCACTTT. Protein product: CASTPRSPLHF.

The chain carries TRBV7-6 and TRBJ1-1; D uncertain. The ends were cut back, 1 base at V and 2 bases at J, with 17 bases in the middle. The CDR3 contains 17 residues. Germline values: CDR1 SGHVS, CDR2 FNYEAQ. This chain's CDR3 is CASSLGFRGLPNTEAFF. CDR3 nucleotide sequence: TGTGCCAGCAGCTTAGGCTTTAGAGGGCTTCCAAACACTGAAGCTTTCTTT.

The V and J genes are TRBV6-4 and TRBJ1-3; D is perhaps TRBD1 (5 bases). CDR3 length equals 16 residues. From germline, CDR1 is MRHNA and CDR2 SNTAGT. Trimming removed 4 bases from V and 0 bases from J, with 13 bases in between. CDR3 DNA sequence: TGTGCCAGCAGTGCCCCAGGACAACTCTCTGGAAACACCATATATTTT. Protein product: CASSAPGQLSGNTIYF.

The chain employs TRBV5-8 and TRBJ1-1; 8 nucleotides agree with TRBD1. Germline V gene lookup returns CDR1 SGHTS and CDR2 YDEGEE. V lost 3 bases and J lost 1; bases outside the gene matches: 14. The CDR3 is 18 amino acids. The CDR3 protein is CASSSGISQGGANTEAFF. The CDR3 DNA sequence: TGTGCCAGCAGCTCGGGAATTTCACAGGGGGGGGCGAACACTGAAGCTTTCTTT. Complete variable domain (other parts from reference TRBV5-8 and TRBJ1-1): EAGVTQSPTHLIKTRGQQATLRCSPISGHTSVYWYQQALGLGLQFLLWYDEGEERNRGNFPPRFSGRQFPNYSSELNVNALELEDSALYLCASSSGISQGGANTEAFFGQGTRLTVV.

V is TRBV7-8 and J is TRBJ2-1, with TRBD1 as a possible D gene (6 bases). Per the germline V gene, CDR1 is SGHVS and CDR2 is FQNEAQ. The V end lost 5 bases, the J end lost 3 bases, and 11 bases lay between the germline ends. The CDR3 runs 14 residues. In nucleotides, the CDR3 is TGTGCCAGCAGCCACCGGGACAACTACAATGAGCAGTTCTTC. Translated, it gives CASSHRDNYNEQFF.

This rearrangement joins TRBV27 to TRBJ2-2, with 9 bases matching TRBD1. This CDR3 has 15 amino acids. Germline V gives CDR1 MNHEY, CDR2 SMNVEV (reference sequence). V lost 4 bases, J lost 4 bases, and 4 bases stayed unmatched. This chain's CDR3 is CASSSGQGITGELFF. Here the CDR3 DNA reads TGTGCCAGCAGTTCTGGACAGGGGATCACCGGGGAGCTGTTTTTT.

Only a few counts were recorded for this clone. The chain has TRBV7-3 and TRBJ1-6; D not certain. V was trimmed by 4 bases and J by 4 bases, leaving 8 bases between them. The CDR3 is 14 residues long. Germline-derived CDR1 and CDR2 are SGHTA and FQGTGA. The CDR3 coding sequence is TGTGCCAGCAGCTCCGGAGTTTATAATTCACCCCTCCACTTT. Amino acid sequence: CASSSGVYNSPLHF.

This sequence joins TRBV7-3 and TRBJ2-1; TRBD2 aligns across 7 bases. Germline CDR1 is SGHTA and CDR2 is FQGTGA. V dropped 2 bases and J dropped 7; count of bases not matched to a gene: 11. The CDR3 loop spans 16 amino acids. The CDR3 spells CASSLGGLAARNEQFF. The CDR3 nucleotides read TGTGCCAGCAGCTTAGGAGGTCTAGCGGCCAGGAATGAGCAGTTCTTC.

This chain links TRBV5-4 with TRBJ1-6, with D perhaps TRBD1 (5 bases). The CDR3 covers 15 residues. Between the trimmed V and J ends, which lost 1 base and 7 bases, there was a span of 12 bases. Germline V gives CDR1 SGHNT, CDR2 YYREEE (reference sequence). The CDR3 coding sequence is TGTGCCAGCAGCTTGTGGGGCGACAGAAATTCACCCCTCCACTTT. It translates to CASSLWGDRNSPLHF. The full variable domain, with the rest looked up from reference TRBV5-4 and TRBJ1-6, is ETGVTQSPTHLIKTRGQQVTLRCSSQSGHNTVSWYQQALGQGPQFIFQYYREEENGRGNFPPRFSGLQFPNYSSELNVNALELDDSALYLCASSLWGDRNSPLHFGNGTRLTVT.

The chain carries TRBV4-1 and TRBJ2-4; D unresolved. CDR3 length: 16 residues. V gave up 0 bases and J gave up 0 bases, with 9 bases separating them. CDR1 is MGHRA and CDR2 is YSYEKL in the germline V gene. CDR3 nucleotides: TGCGCCAGCAGCCAAGAATTGTCCTTAGCCAAAAACATTCAGTACTTC. Translating gives CASSQELSLAKNIQYF.

V and J are TRBV7-2 and TRBJ2-7, with 7 bases that match TRBD2. V shed 3 bases and J 4 bases; nucleotides not matched to a gene: 6. Germline CDR1 and CDR2: SGHTA and FQGNSA. The CDR3 runs to 14 residues. The CDR3 reads CASSFRTSGYEQYF. The DNA of the CDR3 is TGTGCCAGCAGCTTCAGGACTAGTGGGTACGAGCAGTACTTC.

This chain links TRBV9 with TRBJ2-1; D unresolved. The CDR3 consists of 16 residues. V gave up 4 bases and J gave up 5 bases, with 19 bases separating them. Germline V gene data show CDR1 as SGDLS and CDR2 as YYNGEE. CDR3 sequence: CASSPHRRVIHNEQFF. The CDR3 DNA reads as TGTGCCAGCAGCCCCCATCGTCGGGTCATTCACAATGAGCAGTTCTTC.

The chain employs TRBV5-5 and TRBJ1-1; D perhaps matches TRBD1 (6 bases). The germline V gene encodes CDR1 SGHKS and CDR2 YYEKEE (reference sequence). V lost 0 bases and J lost 1, with 7 bases in between. CDR3 length: 14 residues. The CDR3 spells CASSLVGQNTEAFF. In DNA, the CDR3 is TGTGCCAGCAGCTTGGTGGGACAGAACACTGAAGCTTTCTTT.

This clone showed up just once. The gene calls are TRBV7-3 and TRBJ1-2; D might be TRBD1 (5 bases). From germline, CDR1 is SGHTA and CDR2 FQGTGA. V lost 2 bases, J lost 3 bases, and 7 bases lay in between. The CDR3 is 13 residues long. The CDR3 is CASSLDRYYGYTF. The CDR3, as DNA: TGTGCCAGCAGCTTAGACAGATACTATGGCTACACCTTC.

V is TRBV6-1 and J is TRBJ2-5, with TRBD1 identical over 8 bases. V trimming: 5 bases; J trimming: 2 bases; junction bases outside the gene matches: 1. The CDR3 length is 13 residues. CDR1 and CDR2 from the germline V gene are MNHNS and SASEGT. CDR3: CASSQGAQETQYF. CDR3 in DNA: TGTGCCAGCAGTCAGGGGGCTCAAGAGACCCAGTACTTC.

CDR3 residues: CSVGQGGNTEAFF. CDR3 DNA sequence: TGCAGCGTTGGACAGGGGGGGAACACTGAAGCTTTCTTT. The genes are TRBV29-1 and TRBJ1-1; the match to TRBD1 covers 9 bases. CDR1 and CDR2 (germline): SQVTM, ANQGSEA. CDR3 size: 13 residues. After removal of 4 bases from V and 1 base from J, the junction contained 1 base not matched to a gene.